A single sample gave rise to the 26 T cell receptor beta chains below, sequenced in a study of blood T cell repertoires in COVID-19. The data were produced by immunoSEQ multiplex PCR, yet TCRdb's version contains in-frame clones alone and is incomplete. Of some 180,000 clones detected, around 83% appear once; the ten largest clones hold 3% to 3.5%. The sequencing sample was made of PBMCs or T cells enriched from blood (not recorded which). Source of these receptors: a woman aged 30 to 39 who had been exposed to COVID-19.

The chain has TRBV7-9 and TRBJ1-4, with a weak D call TRBD1 (5 bases). Germline values: CDR1 SEHNR, CDR2 FQNEAQ (reference sequence). The CDR3 spans 14 residues. The V end lost 6 bases, the J end lost 0 bases, and 8 bases lay between the germline ends. The CDR3 reads CASRRGATNEKLFF. CDR3 bases: TGTGCCAGCAGACGGGGGGCAACTAATGAAAAACTGTTTTTT.

J is TRBJ2-1 and V is TRBV2; no definite D call. With 4 bases removed from V and 4 bases from J, the gap between germline ends came to 8 bases. Germline CDR1 reads SNHLY; CDR2 reads FYNNEI. The CDR3 contains 13 residues. The CDR3 sequence: CASSVELYNEQFF. CDR3 nucleotide sequence: TGTGCCAGCAGTGTGGAGCTGTACAATGAGCAGTTCTTC.

The rearrangement links TRBV6-5 to TRBJ1-6, with D unresolved. Germline lookup yields CDR1 MNHEY and CDR2 SVGAGI. Trimming cost V 2 bases and J 9 bases, with 14 bases left between them. The CDR3 covers 15 residues. For the CDR3, the DNA is TGTGCCAGCAGTTACCCCCGTAACCTGGCTTCACCCCTCCACTTT. Translated: CASSYPRNLASPLHF.

J is TRBJ1-2 and V is TRBV5-1, with D possibly TRBD1 on 5 matching bases. The CDR3 is made up of 16 amino acids. V was clipped by 0 bases and J by 0 bases, with 12 bases between them. Germline V gene sequence: CDR1 SGHRS, CDR2 YFSETQ. CDR3 nucleotide sequence: TGCGCCAGCAGCTTGGACAGGAGATGGTCTAACTATGGCTACACCTTC. It specifies CASSLDRRWSNYGYTF.

The rearrangement joins TRBV7-9 to TRBJ1-2; D is unclear. The CDR3 has 14 residues. V lost 1 base and J lost 4, with 10 bases in between. Germline-derived CDR1 and CDR2 are SEHNR and FQNEAQ (reference sequence). The DNA of the CDR3 is TGTGCCAGCAGCTTAGTAGAGGGTAGCTATGGCTACACCTTC. Its translation: CASSLVEGSYGYTF. The variable domain in full, completed from reference TRBV7-9 and TRBJ1-2, reads DTGVSQNPRHKITKRGQNVTFRCDPISEHNRLYWYRQTLGQGPEFLTYFQNEAQLEKSRLLSDRFSAERPKGSFSTLEIQRTEQGDSAMYLCASSLVEGSYGYTFGSGTRLTVV.

J is TRBJ2-7 and V is TRBV5-8; D is ambiguous. The length of the CDR3 is 12 residues. The germline V gene encodes CDR1 SGHTS and CDR2 YDEGEE. V was cut by 0 bases and J by 3 bases, with 4 bases left in between. The CDR3 spells CASSLAVYEQYF. CDR3 DNA sequence: TGTGCCAGCAGCTTGGCCGTCTACGAGCAGTACTTC.

The genes are TRBV14 and TRBJ2-5; a weak D match, TRBD1 (6 bases). Germline assignment: CDR1 SGHDN and CDR2 FVKESK. The CDR3 has 13 residues. V was shortened by 6 bases and J by 3 bases, with 11 bases between the two germline ends. CDR3 loop: CASRPWTEETQYF. The CDR3 DNA is TGTGCCAGCAGACCCTGGACAGAAGAGACCCAGTACTTC.

V and J are TRBV6-1 and TRBJ1-1; 7 bases fit TRBD1. The germline V gene has CDR1 MNHNS and CDR2 SASEGT. Trimming removed 3 bases from V and 11 bases from J; junction bases left unmatched: 6. The CDR3 length is 12 residues. DNA of the CDR3: TGTGCCAGCAGTGACGAGGGGGCGGGGGCTTTCTTT. Its protein is CASSDEGAGAFF.

V is TRBV27 and J is TRBJ2-1, with D possibly matching TRBD1 (5 bases). V was cut by 5 bases and J by 3 bases, with 14 bases left in between. Germline V gene data show CDR1 as MNHEY and CDR2 as SMNVEV (reference sequence). The length of the CDR3 is 15 residues. CDR3 region: CASSTQGFNYNEQFF. In DNA form, the CDR3 reads TGTGCCAGCAGTACTCAGGGCTTCAACTACAATGAGCAGTTCTTC.

V and J are TRBV27 and TRBJ1-1; D ambiguous. Trimming cost V 2 bases and J 1 base, with 11 bases left between them. The germline CDR1 and CDR2 sequences are MNHEY and SMNVEV (reference sequence). This CDR3 region has 15 residues. The CDR3 loop reads CASSLRSAGNTEAFF. CDR3 sequence (DNA): TGTGCCAGCAGTTTAAGGTCTGCAGGGAACACTGAAGCTTTCTTT.

This clone was seen only once. V and J are TRBV19 and TRBJ1-1, with 9 bases matching TRBD1. This CDR3 has 15 residues. Trimming removed 7 bases from V and 8 bases from J; junction bases left unmatched: 14. CDR1 and CDR2 from the germline V gene are LNHDA and SQIVND (reference sequence). CDR3 loop: CASTKQGARQGEAFF. The CDR3 coding sequence is TGTGCCAGTACCAAACAGGGGGCGCGACAAGGAGAAGCTTTCTTT.

V and J are TRBV6-5 and TRBJ2-5; no clear D gene. The CDR3 runs to 11 residues. Germline loops: CDR1 MNHEY, CDR2 SVGAGI. V was shortened by 7 bases and J by 5 bases, with 8 bases between the two germline ends. This chain's CDR3 is CASISGETQYF. In DNA, the CDR3 is TGTGCCAGCATCTCCGGGGAGACCCAGTACTTC.

The genes are TRBV6-5 and TRBJ2-7; 7 nucleotides match TRBD1. The CDR3 is made up of 14 amino acids. Germline loops: CDR1 MNHEY, CDR2 SVGAGI. Germline trimming cut 5 bases from V and 6 bases from J; bases unmatched to any gene: 10. The CDR3 bases are TGTGCCAGCAGTCTCGTCTTGACAGGGCTCGAGCAGTACTTC. It codes for CASSLVLTGLEQYF.

V and J are TRBV5-8 and TRBJ1-5, with D hard to call. Germline CDR1 is SGHTS and CDR2 is YDEGEE. The length of the CDR3 is 16 residues. V dropped 1 base and J dropped 4 bases, with 15 bases sitting between them. CDR3 sequence: CASSLLGKRLNQPQHF. The CDR3 DNA is TGTGCCAGCAGCTTGTTAGGGAAAAGACTAAATCAGCCCCAGCATTTT.

This sequence joins TRBV4-1 and TRBJ2-7; the match to TRBD1 covers 9 bases. The length of the CDR3 is 15 residues. CDR1 and CDR2 from the germline V gene are MGHRA and YSYEKL. After removal of 3 bases from V and 2 bases from J, the junction contained 5 bases not matched to a gene. The CDR3: CASSQNRGLPYEQYF. The CDR3 DNA sequence: TGCGCCAGCAGCCAGAACAGGGGGCTACCCTACGAGCAGTACTTC.

The V call is TRBV23-1, the J call TRBJ2-2; D unresolved. TRBV23-1 is reported as an ORF; its role is uncertain. The CDR3 totals 16 residues. Between the trimmed V and J ends, which lost 6 bases and 9 bases, there was a span of 23 bases. The CDR3 loop reads CASRPLEIWNSRELFF. DNA of the CDR3: TGCGCCAGCAGACCCCTAGAGATCTGGAATTCCCGGGAGCTGTTTTTT.

The rearrangement joins TRBV5-1 to TRBJ2-3; D remains unclear. The germline CDR1 and CDR2 sequences are SGHRS and YFSETQ. CDR3 length: 12 amino acids. Trimming removed 4 bases at V and 6 bases at J, with 9 bases between. DNA for the CDR3: TGCGCCAGCAGCCCCCCCTCGGATACGCAGTATTTT. Its translation is CASSPPSDTQYF.

This clone appeared once. The chain is built from TRBV4-3 and TRBJ1-2, with D hard to call. The CDR3 covers 16 residues. Germline V lookup: CDR1 LGHNA, CDR2 YSLEER. V dropped 0 bases and J dropped 8 bases, with 19 bases sitting between them. The DNA of the CDR3 is TGCGCCAGCAGCCAAGATCGGGGAGGCCTCCCGGGGGGCTACACCTTC. Translated, it gives CASSQDRGGLPGGYTF.

V is TRBV7-3 and J is TRBJ2-1; D gene unclear. The CDR3 sequence is 15 residues long. V shed 5 bases and J shed 5 bases, with 16 bases lying between them. Germline CDR1 and CDR2: SGHTA and FQGTGA. The CDR3 DNA reads as TGTGCCAGCAGCATCTCGACACGCCAAGACAATGAGCAGTTCTTC. Translation: CASSISTRQDNEQFF.

This chain links TRBV27 with TRBJ1-2, with D possibly TRBD1 on 5 matching bases. V was clipped by 3 bases and J by 5 bases, with 22 bases between them. The germline V gene encodes CDR1 MNHEY and CDR2 SMNVEV (reference sequence). This CDR3 contains 17 residues. The CDR3 nucleotides are TGTGCCAGCAGTTTCCTCCCCGACAGAACCCTTCCTTATGGCTACACCTTC. Translated, it gives CASSFLPDRTLPYGYTF.

This clone has only one observation. This chain connects TRBV3-1 (or the pseudogene TRBV3-2) to TRBJ2-1; TRBD2 matches at 14 bases. CDR3 length: 18 residues. The V segment lost 6 bases and the J segment 12 bases; nucleotides outside the gene matches: 19. Germline lookup yields CDR1 LGHDT and CDR2 YNNKEL (reference sequence). CDR3 protein: CASRLGLAGAVQSRGQFF. The DNA for the CDR3 is TGTGCCAGCAGATTGGGACTAGCGGGGGCCGTACAATCTCGAGGGCAGTTCTTC.

This clone was counted a few times. The rearrangement links TRBV19 to TRBJ1-6, with D unclear. Trimming took off 6 bases at V and 11 bases at J, with 11 bases between the two ends. The germline CDR1 and CDR2 sequences are LNHDA and SQIVND (reference sequence). This CDR3 has 12 residues. CDR3 sequence (DNA): TGTGCCAGTAGCCGGGGTATCGCACCCCTCCACTTT. Protein sequence: CASSRGIAPLHF.

This chain joins TRBV6-2 or TRBV6-3 and TRBJ1-1, with D perhaps TRBD1 (5 bases). Germline V gene sequence: CDR1 MNHEY, CDR2 SVGEGT. V was cut by 4 bases and J by 1 base, with 13 bases left in between. CDR3 length equals 15 residues. CDR3 protein: CASSSTGIENTEAFF. The CDR3 DNA reads TGTGCCAGCAGTTCTACAGGCATAGAGAACACTGAAGCTTTCTTT.

The J gene is TRBJ2-2, the V gene TRBV4-1, with a tentative D call TRBD1 (6 bases). This CDR3 has 18 residues. Trimming pared 2 bases from V and 0 bases from J, leaving 16 bases between. Germline assignment: CDR1 MGHRA and CDR2 YSYEKL. CDR3 DNA sequence: TGCGCCAGCAGCCAACTCCTACTAAGACAGGCGAACACCGGGGAGCTGTTTTTT. As protein: CASSQLLLRQANTGELFF.

V usage is TRBV9 and J usage is TRBJ1-2; 8 bases map to TRBD1. V was clipped by 4 bases and J by 2 bases; unmatched bases: 7. The CDR3 is 15 amino acids. Per the germline V gene, CDR1 is SGDLS and CDR2 is YYNGEE. The CDR3 nucleotides are TGTGCCAGCAGCCCAAGACAGGGGATAAACTATGGCTACACCTTC. Its protein is CASSPRQGINYGYTF.

This rearrangement joins TRBV5-6 to TRBJ2-5, with TRBD2 as a possible D gene (6 bases). Germline values: CDR1 SGHDT, CDR2 YYEEEE. The V gene lost 0 bases and the J gene lost 2 bases, with 11 bases spanning the gap. This CDR3 has 15 amino acids. Here the CDR3 DNA reads TGTGCCAGCAGCTTGGTCCCTAGCGCACAAGAGACCCAGTACTTC. Translation: CASSLVPSAQETQYF.